What follows describes a single TCR beta chain. The sample is drawn from a study of blood T cell repertoires in COVID-19. The table came from immunoSEQ multiplex PCR; TCRdb's copy has only in-frame clones and leaves some out. Seen here are about 250,000 clones, about four fifths observed once, and the top ten hold approximately 4%. Germline CDR1 LNHDA, CDR2 SQIVND (reference sequence). The CDR3 sequence is 15 residues long. Trimming took 4 bases from V and 0 from J, leaving 10 bases between them. The specimen sequenced was PBMCs or T cells enriched from blood (not recorded which). V is TRBV19 and J is TRBJ1-5; D possibly corresponds to TRBD1 (6 bases). The sequence was collected from a woman aged 40 to 55 who had been exposed to COVID-19. The chain's CDR3 is CASSKGDYSNQPQHF. The CDR3 region has the DNA TGTGCCAGTAGTAAGGGGGACTATAGCAATCAGCCCCAGCATTTT.